These 20 T cell receptor beta chains were sequenced from one sample in a study of vaccination and CD4 T cells after COVID-19. Treatment described: approximately 9-day PBMC culture with coronavirus spike peptide pools or control peptides (ViraFEST assay). Their antigen targets remain unknown. Sequencing of DNA taken from cultured CD4+ T cells relied on the Oncomine TCR Beta short-read assay. TCRdb used MiXCR to reprocess the PCR reads, holding one entry per CDR3 protein. The sample consists of tens of thousands of distinct CDR3 sequences, 35% to 50% of them appearing once. The specimen sequenced was CD4+ T cells from blood, cultured in vitro. All receptors come from a human donor who had recovered from COVID-19.

This chain connects TRBV7-9 to TRBJ2-7; TRBD2 matches at 7 bases. The V and J ends lost 5 bases and 1 base, in that order; junction bases with no gene match: 11. The CDR3 covers 16 residues. From germline, CDR1 is SEHNR and CDR2 FQNEAQ (reference sequence). CDR3 in DNA: TGTGCCAGCAGCCAGACGTGGGGGGGAGTATCCTACGAGCAGTACTTC. This gives the protein CASSQTWGGVSYEQYF.

The gene calls are TRBV5-6 and TRBJ2-4; D is unresolved. The CDR3 covers 14 residues. Germline CDR1 SGHDT, CDR2 YYEEEE. V was trimmed by 4 bases and J by 8 bases, leaving 16 bases between them. The CDR3 coding sequence is TGTGCCAGCAGCCCCGGCCCGGATGTCGACATTCAGTACTTC. Translating gives CASSPGPDVDIQYF.

CDR3 DNA: TGTGCCAGCAGCGGACAGGGGCTGGGGTTTGGAAACACCATATATTTT. It is translated as CASSGQGLGFGNTIYF. The chain has TRBV7-9 and TRBJ1-3; TRBD1 matches 9 bases. This CDR3 is 16 amino acids long. Germline V gives CDR1 SEHNR, CDR2 FQNEAQ (reference sequence). Losses at the gene ends were 5 bases for V and 3 bases for J; bases not matched to a gene: 8.

V gene TRBV27 combines with J gene TRBJ2-7, with 9 bases lining up with TRBD1. Germline assignment: CDR1 MNHEY and CDR2 SMNVEV (reference sequence). J was trimmed by 3 bases and V by 5 bases; bases with no gene match: 5. The CDR3 covers 14 residues. This CDR3 is CASSNTGQGYEQYF. The DNA for the CDR3 is TGTGCCAGCAGTAACACGGGACAGGGCTACGAGCAGTACTTC.

This clonotype has just a few counts. The rearrangement uses TRBV11-3 and TRBJ2-1, with 7 bases identical to TRBD2. The CDR3 is 15 residues long. J was trimmed by 4 bases and V by 1 base; bases with no gene match: 4. Germline-derived CDR1 and CDR2 are SGHNT and YENEEA. Here the CDR3 DNA reads TGTGCCAGCAGCTTAGTCCCGGGAGGTTACAATGAGCAGTTCTTC. It yields the protein CASSLVPGGYNEQFF.

This clonotype was detected a few times. The rearrangement uses TRBV15 and TRBJ1-4; 7 nucleotides line up with TRBD1. V lost 2 bases, J lost 5 bases, and 8 bases stayed unmatched. Germline V gives CDR1 LNHNV, CDR2 YYDKDF (reference sequence). The CDR3 covers 16 residues. The CDR3 coding sequence is TGTGCCACCAGCAGAAATCCGGGACAGCGGAATGAAAAACTGTTTTTT. It yields the protein CATSRNPGQRNEKLFF.

This chain connects TRBV5-1 to TRBJ2-1; 10 nucleotides agree with TRBD2. With 4 bases clipped from V and 4 bases from J, the junction kept 5 bases outside the gene matches. Germline loops: CDR1 SGHRS, CDR2 YFSETQ. The CDR3 is 15 amino acids. The CDR3 DNA follows: TGCGCCAGCAGCACAGAGCGGGGGGGTTACAATGAGCAGTTCTTC. The encoded protein is CASSTERGGYNEQFF.

The gene calls are TRBV20-1 and TRBJ1-5; no firm D call. Germline V gene lookup returns CDR1 DFQATT and CDR2 SNEGSKA (reference sequence). Trimming took off 6 bases at V and 5 bases at J, with 17 bases between the two ends. The CDR3 consists of 14 residues. CDR3 in amino acids: CSALTGFFYQPQHF. Here the CDR3 DNA reads TGCAGTGCCCTGACGGGGTTTTTCTATCAGCCCCAGCATTTT.

A note on this clonotype: It is unclear where the CDR3 begins or ends on the DNA, so no DNA is shown, and the CDR3 is as TCRdb lists it. The V and J genes are TRBV7-5 and TRBJ2-5; TRBD1, the D gene given by the table, was not confirmed from the DNA. TRBV7-5 is tagged as a pseudogene. The length of the CDR3 is 17 amino acids, counting both ends. This CDR3 reads CISVPEPGDREGETQYF.

The chain employs TRBV21-1 and TRBJ2-7. TRBV21-1 is deemed a pseudogene. The CDR3 sequence is 16 residues long. The CDR3 sequence is CASSKADRRLKDEQYF. In DNA, the CDR3 is TGTGCCAGCAGCAAAGCAGACCGACGCCTAAAGGACGAGCAGTACTTC.

V and J are TRBV28 and TRBJ1-1; D is uncertain. Deletions cut 5 bases from V and 0 bases from J, with 7 bases between. Germline V lookup: CDR1 MDHEN, CDR2 SYDVKM. The CDR3 has 13 amino acids. The CDR3: CASSTSLNTEAFF. CDR3 sequence (DNA): TGTGCCAGCAGTACCAGCCTGAACACTGAAGCTTTCTTT.

The chain couples TRBV27 to TRBJ2-7, with D tentatively TRBD1 (5 bases). Trimming cost V 1 base and J 0 bases, with 13 bases left between them. Germline V lookup: CDR1 MNHEY, CDR2 SMNVEV (reference sequence). This CDR3 is built from 16 residues. Here the CDR3 reads CASSLLGRQTSYEQYF. The CDR3 region has the DNA TGTGCCAGCAGTTTATTAGGAAGACAGACCTCCTACGAGCAGTACTTC.

There are a few counts of this clonotype. The chain joins TRBV20-1 to TRBJ1-1, with D unclear. This CDR3 spans 13 amino acids. CDR1 is DFQATT, CDR2 SNEGSKA, per germline (reference sequence). The V end was cut by 8 bases, the J end by 3 bases, with 16 bases between. Here the CDR3 DNA reads TGCAGTTTCTTCAGGAGTGGGGACACTGAAGCTTTCTTT. Protein product: CSFFRSGDTEAFF.

This chain joins TRBV10-3 and TRBJ1-2; D remains ambiguous. CDR1 ENHRY and CDR2 SYGVKD come from the germline V gene. V was shortened by 4 bases and J by 8 bases, with 11 bases between the two germline ends. This CDR3 is 12 amino acids long. The CDR3 here is CAISGGVEGYTF. The CDR3 nucleotides are TGTGCCATCAGTGGGGGTGTTGAGGGCTACACCTTC.

The genes are TRBV14 and TRBJ2-3, with D possibly matching TRBD1 (5 bases). The CDR3 totals 18 residues. CDR1 and CDR2 (germline): SGHDN, FVKESK. Trimming removed 1 base at V and 1 base at J, with 18 bases between. The CDR3 is CASSQARALSLGTDTQYF. In nucleotides, the CDR3 is TGTGCCAGCAGCCAAGCCAGGGCGCTAAGCCTTGGCACAGATACGCAGTATTTT.

This clonotype showed up just a few times. The CDR3 DNA reads TGTGCCAGCAGCATGAGGAGGCTCTCAGATACGCAGTATTTT. It codes for CASSMRRLSDTQYF. The V call is TRBV27, the J call TRBJ2-3; possible D gene TRBD2, 5 bases. The CDR3 contains 14 residues. The V gene lost 6 bases and the J gene lost 4 bases, with 14 bases spanning the gap. From germline, CDR1 is MNHEY and CDR2 SMNVEV (reference sequence).

This clonotype was observed a few times. V is TRBV15 and J is TRBJ1-2, with D unresolved. The germline gives CDR1 LNHNV, CDR2 YYDKDF (reference sequence). V was shortened by 0 bases and J by 7 bases, with 12 bases between the two germline ends. CDR3 length: 14 amino acids. Here the CDR3 reads CATSRDREDGGYTF. The CDR3 bases are TGTGCCACCAGCAGAGATCGCGAAGATGGTGGCTACACCTTC.

This clonotype turned up a few times. J is TRBJ1-2 and V is TRBV28, with unresolved D. The CDR3 spans 12 residues. The germline gives CDR1 MDHEN, CDR2 SYDVKM. Trimming took 3 bases from V and 4 from J, leaving 6 bases between them. CDR3: CASSFKTYGYTF. The CDR3 DNA reads as TGTGCCAGCAGTTTCAAGACCTATGGCTACACCTTC.

The chain has TRBV23-1 and TRBJ1-2; D ambiguous. TRBV23-1 belongs to the ORF category, with a function that is uncertain. CDR3 length: 12 amino acids. V was clipped by 3 bases and J by 4 bases, with 6 bases between them. CDR3 coding DNA: TGCGCCAGCAGTCACCCTAGCTATGGCTACACCTTC. It is translated as CASSHPSYGYTF.

This clonotype occurred a few times. CDR3 nucleotides: TGTGCCAGCAGTCTAGACCTCGGGACAGAAGATCAGCCCCAGCATTTT. This sequence encodes CASSLDLGTEDQPQHF. The genes are TRBV28 and TRBJ1-5; 7 bases map to TRBD1. V gave up 5 bases and J gave up 5 bases; unmatched junction bases: 12. CDR1 and CDR2 (germline): MDHEN, SYDVKM. This CDR3 has 16 amino acids.